These T cell receptor beta chains were read from a single sample in a study of CD8 T cells in ankylosing spondylitis. TCRdb independently ran MiXCR on the 5' RACE reads; one entry per CDR3 protein. Here the sample spans around 120,000 distinct CDR3 sequences, approximately 10% being singletons. Material for sequencing was blood, either unsorted or a sorted T cell fraction (not recorded which). The receptor source for this set is a male donor with ankylosing spondylitis or in good health (not recorded which). Each CDR3 is given with its conserved first and last residue. Some rows have no size entry. The others give once, few or many, or a class for an expanded clone.

>TRBV6-2/TRBV6-3|many|TRBJ2-2
CASSKAGEAGELFF
>TRBV2|many|TRBJ2-2
CASRGLKTNTGELFF
>TRBV5-1|many|TRBJ2-2
CASSLRVGGANTGELFF
>TRBV7-9|NA|TRBJ2-3
CASSLSPGGLPDTQYF
>TRBV18|many|TRBJ1-1
CASSPRQGVNTEAFF
>TRBV7-2|many|TRBJ1-1
CASSRRTMPNTEAFF
>TRBV20-1|few|TRBJ2-3
CSADRTGGRTDTQYF
>TRBV28|many|TRBJ2-1
CASSLRTSGYNEQFF
>TRBV7-3|many|TRBJ2-6
CASSADRFSGANVLTF
>TRBV5-8|medium-sized|TRBJ2-1
CASSFKFAYEQFF
>TRBV20-1|few|TRBJ2-5
CSAPDPVQGAETQYF
>TRBV9|many|TRBJ2-7
CASSAQSSYEQYF
>TRBV20-1|many|TRBJ2-1
CSARVPGGQGGNEQFF